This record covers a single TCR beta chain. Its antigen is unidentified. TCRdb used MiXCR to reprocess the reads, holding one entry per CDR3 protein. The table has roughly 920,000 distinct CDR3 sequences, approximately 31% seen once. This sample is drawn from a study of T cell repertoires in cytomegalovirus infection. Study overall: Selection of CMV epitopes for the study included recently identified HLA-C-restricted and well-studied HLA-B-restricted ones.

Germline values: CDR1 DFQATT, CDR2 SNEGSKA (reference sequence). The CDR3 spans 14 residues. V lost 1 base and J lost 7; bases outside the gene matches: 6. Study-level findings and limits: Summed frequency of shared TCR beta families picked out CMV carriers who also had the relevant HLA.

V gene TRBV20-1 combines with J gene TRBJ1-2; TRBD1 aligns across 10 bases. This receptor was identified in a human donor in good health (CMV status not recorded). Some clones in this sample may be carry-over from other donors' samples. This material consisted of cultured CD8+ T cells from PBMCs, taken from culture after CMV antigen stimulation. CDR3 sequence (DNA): TGCAGTGCTAGAGCCAGACAGGGGGCAGGTGGCTACACCTTC. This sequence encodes CSARARQGAGGYTF.